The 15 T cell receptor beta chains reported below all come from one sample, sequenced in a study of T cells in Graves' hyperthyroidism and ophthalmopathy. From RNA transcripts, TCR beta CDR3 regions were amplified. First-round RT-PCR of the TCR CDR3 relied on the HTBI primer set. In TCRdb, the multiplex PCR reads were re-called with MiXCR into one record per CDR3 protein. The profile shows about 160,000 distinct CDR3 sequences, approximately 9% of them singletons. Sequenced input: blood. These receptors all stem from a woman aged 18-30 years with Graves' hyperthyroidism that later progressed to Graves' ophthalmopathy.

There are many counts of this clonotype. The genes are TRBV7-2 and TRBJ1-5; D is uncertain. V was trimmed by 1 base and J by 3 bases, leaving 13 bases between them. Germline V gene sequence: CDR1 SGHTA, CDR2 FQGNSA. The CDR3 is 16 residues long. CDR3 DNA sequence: TGTGCCAGCAGCTTAGGTTTAGGCACGACCAATCAGCCCCAGCATTTT. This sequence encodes CASSLGLGTTNQPQHF. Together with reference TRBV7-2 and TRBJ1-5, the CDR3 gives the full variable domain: GAGVSQSPSNKVTEKGKDVELRCDPISGHTALYWYRQSLGQGLEFLIYFQGNSAPDKSGLPSDRFSAERTGGSVSTLTIQRTQQEDSAVYLCASSLGLGTTNQPQHFGDGTRLSIL.

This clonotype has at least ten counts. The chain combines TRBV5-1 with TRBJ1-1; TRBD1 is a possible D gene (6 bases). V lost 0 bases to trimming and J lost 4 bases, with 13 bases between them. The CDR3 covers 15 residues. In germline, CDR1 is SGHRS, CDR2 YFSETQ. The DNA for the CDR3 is TGCGCCAGCAGCTTGGCGGCAGGGGAGTTCACTGAAGCTTTCTTT. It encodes CASSLAAGEFTEAFF.

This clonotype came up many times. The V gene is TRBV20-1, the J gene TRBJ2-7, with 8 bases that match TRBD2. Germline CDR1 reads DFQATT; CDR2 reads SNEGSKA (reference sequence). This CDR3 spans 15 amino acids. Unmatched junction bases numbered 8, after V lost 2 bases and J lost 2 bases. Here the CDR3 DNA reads TGCAGTGCTAGACTCAGCGGGAGTAAGACCTACGAGCAGTACTTC. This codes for CSARLSGSKTYEQYF.

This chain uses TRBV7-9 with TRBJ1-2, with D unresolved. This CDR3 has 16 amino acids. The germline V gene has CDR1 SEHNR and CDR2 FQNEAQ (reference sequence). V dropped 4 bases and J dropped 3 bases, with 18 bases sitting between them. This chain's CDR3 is CASSSQTREDYYGYTF. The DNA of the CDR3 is TGTGCCAGCAGCTCCCAGACGAGGGAGGATTACTATGGCTACACCTTC.

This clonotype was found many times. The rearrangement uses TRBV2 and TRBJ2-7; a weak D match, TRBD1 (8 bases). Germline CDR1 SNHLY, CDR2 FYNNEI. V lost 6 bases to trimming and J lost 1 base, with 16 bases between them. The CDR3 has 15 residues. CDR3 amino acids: CASSDDRGGSYEQYF. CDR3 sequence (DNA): TGTGCCAGCAGCGATGACAGGGGAGGGTCCTACGAGCAGTACTTC.

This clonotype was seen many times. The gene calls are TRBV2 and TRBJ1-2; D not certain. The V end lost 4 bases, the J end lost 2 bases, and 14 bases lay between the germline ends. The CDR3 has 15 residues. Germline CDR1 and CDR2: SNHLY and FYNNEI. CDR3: CASSGEYGPNYGYTF. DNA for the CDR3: TGTGCCAGCAGTGGGGAGTATGGACCGAACTATGGCTACACCTTC.

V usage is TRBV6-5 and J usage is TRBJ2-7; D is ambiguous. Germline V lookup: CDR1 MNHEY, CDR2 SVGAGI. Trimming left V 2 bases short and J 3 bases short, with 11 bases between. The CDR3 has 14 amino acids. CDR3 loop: CASSYPNAFYEQYF. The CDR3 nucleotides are TGTGCCAGCAGTTACCCTAACGCCTTCTACGAGCAGTACTTC.

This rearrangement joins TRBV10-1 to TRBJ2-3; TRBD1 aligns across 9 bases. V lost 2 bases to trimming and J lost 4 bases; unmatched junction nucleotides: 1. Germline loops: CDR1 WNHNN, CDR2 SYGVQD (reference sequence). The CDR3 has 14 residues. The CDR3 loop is CASSERTGADTQYF. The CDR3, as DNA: TGCGCCAGCAGTGAGAGGACAGGGGCAGATACGCAGTATTTT.

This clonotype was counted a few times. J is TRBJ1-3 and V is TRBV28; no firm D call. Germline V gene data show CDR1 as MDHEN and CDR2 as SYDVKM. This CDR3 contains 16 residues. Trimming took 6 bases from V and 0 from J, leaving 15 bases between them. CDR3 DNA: TGTGCCAGCAGCGCGGATCAACAAATCTCTGGAAACACCATATATTTT. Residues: CASSADQQISGNTIYF.

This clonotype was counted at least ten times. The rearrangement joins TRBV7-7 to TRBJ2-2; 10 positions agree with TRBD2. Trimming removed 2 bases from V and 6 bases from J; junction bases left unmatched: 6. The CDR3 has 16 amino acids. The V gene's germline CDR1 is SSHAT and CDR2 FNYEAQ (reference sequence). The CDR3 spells CASSLSGTSVPGELFF. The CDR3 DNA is TGTGCCAGCAGCTTATCAGGGACTAGCGTCCCCGGGGAGCTGTTTTTT.

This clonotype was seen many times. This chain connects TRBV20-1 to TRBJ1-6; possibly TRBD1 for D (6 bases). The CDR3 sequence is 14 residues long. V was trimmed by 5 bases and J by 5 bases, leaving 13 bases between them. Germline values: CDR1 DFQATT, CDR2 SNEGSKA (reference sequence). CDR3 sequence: CSAQRTENNSPLHF. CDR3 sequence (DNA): TGCAGTGCTCAAAGGACAGAGAATAATTCACCCCTCCACTTT.

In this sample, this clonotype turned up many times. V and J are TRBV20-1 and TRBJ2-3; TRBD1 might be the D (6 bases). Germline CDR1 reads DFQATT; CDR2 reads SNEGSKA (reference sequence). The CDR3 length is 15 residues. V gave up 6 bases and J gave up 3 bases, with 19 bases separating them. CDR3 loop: CSAKGRAGVTDTQYF. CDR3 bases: TGCAGTGCCAAGGGGCGGGCAGGGGTTACAGATACGCAGTATTTT.

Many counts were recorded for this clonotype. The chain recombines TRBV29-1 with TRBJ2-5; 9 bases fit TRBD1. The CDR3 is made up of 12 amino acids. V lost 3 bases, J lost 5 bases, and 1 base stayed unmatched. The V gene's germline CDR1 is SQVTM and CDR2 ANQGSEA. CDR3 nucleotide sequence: TGCAGCGTTGACGGGACAGGGGAGACCCAGTACTTC. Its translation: CSVDGTGETQYF. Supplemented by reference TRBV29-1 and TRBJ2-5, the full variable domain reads SAVISQKPSRDICQRGTSLTIQCQVDSQVTMMFWYRQQPGQSLTLIATANQGSEATYESGFVIDKFPISRPNLTFSTLTVSNMSPEDSSIYLCSVDGTGETQYFGPGTRLLVL.

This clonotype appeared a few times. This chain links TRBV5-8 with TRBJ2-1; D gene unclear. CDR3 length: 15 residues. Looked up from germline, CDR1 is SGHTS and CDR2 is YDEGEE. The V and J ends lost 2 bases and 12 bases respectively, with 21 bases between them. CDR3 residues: CASSLPIGLAPAQFF. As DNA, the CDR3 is TGTGCCAGCAGCTTACCTATCGGGCTGGCTCCGGCGCAGTTCTTC.

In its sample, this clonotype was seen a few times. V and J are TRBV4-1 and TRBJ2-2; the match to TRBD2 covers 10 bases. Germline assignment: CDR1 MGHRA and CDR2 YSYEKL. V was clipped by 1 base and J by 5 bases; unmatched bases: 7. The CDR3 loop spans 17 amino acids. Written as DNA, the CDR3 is TGCGCCAGCAGCCAAGTCCGTGAGCGGGGGGGTACCGGGGAGCTGTTTTTT. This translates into CASSQVRERGGTGELFF.